The clone carrying this TCR beta chain was picked up many times. Antigen unknown. These data originate in a study of response to subunit inactivated influenza vaccine. TCRdb re-called the RT-PCR reads through MiXCR, storing one row per CDR3 protein. Of a few hundred thousand distinct CDR3 sequences in the sample, approximately 11% were seen once. Study-wide findings and caveats: Authors suggested seasonal influenza vaccinations each recruit few new T cells.

V shed 4 bases and J shed 4 bases, with 15 bases lying between them. Germline loops: CDR1 SGHRS, CDR2 YFSETQ. The CDR3 consists of 15 residues. The chain joins TRBV5-1 to TRBJ1-5, with a weak D call TRBD1 (5 bases). The sample was PBMCs from blood, taken roughly 6 weeks after vaccination. The sequence derives from a man in his forties or fifties who received an inactivated influenza vaccine. CDR3 nucleotide sequence: TGCGCCAGCAGCAGGGACGCAGGGAGTAATCAGCCCCAGCATTTT. It codes for CASSRDAGSNQPQHF.